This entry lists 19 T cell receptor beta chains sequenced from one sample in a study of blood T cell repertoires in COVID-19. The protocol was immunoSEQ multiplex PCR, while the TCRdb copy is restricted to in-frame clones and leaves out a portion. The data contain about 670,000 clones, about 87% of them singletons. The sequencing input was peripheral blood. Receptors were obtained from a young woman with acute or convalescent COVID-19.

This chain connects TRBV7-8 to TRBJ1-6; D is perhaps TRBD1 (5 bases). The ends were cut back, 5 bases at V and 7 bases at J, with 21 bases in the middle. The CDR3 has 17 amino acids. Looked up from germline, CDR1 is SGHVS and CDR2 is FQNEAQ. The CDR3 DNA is TGTGCCAGCAGCCGCGGATGGGGGGGGTCTGGCAATTCACCCCTCCACTTT. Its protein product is CASSRGWGGSGNSPLHF.

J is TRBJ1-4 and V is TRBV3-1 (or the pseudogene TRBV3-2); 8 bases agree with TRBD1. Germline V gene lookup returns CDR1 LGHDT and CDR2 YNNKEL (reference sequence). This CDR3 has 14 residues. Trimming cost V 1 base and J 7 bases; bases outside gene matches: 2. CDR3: CASSQAGGGEKLFF. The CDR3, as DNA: TGTGCCAGCAGCCAAGCAGGGGGCGGTGAAAAACTGTTTTTT.

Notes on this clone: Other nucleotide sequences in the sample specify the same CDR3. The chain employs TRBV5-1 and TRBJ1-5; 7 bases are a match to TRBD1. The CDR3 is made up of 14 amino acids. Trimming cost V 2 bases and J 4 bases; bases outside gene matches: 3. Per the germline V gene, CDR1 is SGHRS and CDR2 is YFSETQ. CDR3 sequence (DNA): TGCGCCAGCAGCTTAGGGACAGAGAATCAGCCCCAGCATTTT. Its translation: CASSLGTENQPQHF.

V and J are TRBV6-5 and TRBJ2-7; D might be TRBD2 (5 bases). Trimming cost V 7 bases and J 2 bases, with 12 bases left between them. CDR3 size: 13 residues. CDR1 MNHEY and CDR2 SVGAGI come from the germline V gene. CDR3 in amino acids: CASIRGVTYEQYF. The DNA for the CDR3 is TGTGCCAGCATACGGGGAGTTACCTACGAGCAGTACTTC.

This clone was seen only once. CDR3 nucleotide sequence: TGTGCCATCAAGGGGGTAGGAGAGACCCAGTACTTC. Amino acids: CAIKGVGETQYF. The chain uses TRBV2 and TRBJ2-5, with D maybe TRBD1 (6 bases). Germline CDR1 is SNHLY and CDR2 is FYNNEI. The CDR3 contains 12 residues. Trimming shortened V by 10 bases and J by 4 bases, and 13 bases separated the two germline ends.

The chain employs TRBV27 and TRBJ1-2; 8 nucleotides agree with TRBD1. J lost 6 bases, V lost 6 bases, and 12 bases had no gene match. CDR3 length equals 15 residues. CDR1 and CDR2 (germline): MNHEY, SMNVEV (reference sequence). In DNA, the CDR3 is TGTGCCAGCAGGCCCACTCGGACAGGGATAAATGGCTACACCTTC. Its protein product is CASRPTRTGINGYTF.

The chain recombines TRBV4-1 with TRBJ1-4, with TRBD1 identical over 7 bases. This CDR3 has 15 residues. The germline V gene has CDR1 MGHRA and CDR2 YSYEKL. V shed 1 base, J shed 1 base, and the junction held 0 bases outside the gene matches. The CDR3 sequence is CASSQGQGTNEKLFF. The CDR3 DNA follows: TGCGCCAGCAGCCAAGGACAGGGAACTAATGAAAAACTGTTTTTT.

Here the CDR3 reads CASSQDLAGGQYNEQFF. CDR3 DNA: TGTGCCAGCAGCCAAGATCTCGCGGGGGGACAGTACAATGAGCAGTTCTTC. The chain recombines TRBV3-1 (or the pseudogene TRBV3-2) with TRBJ2-1; possible D gene TRBD2, 8 bases. Trimming removed 0 bases from V and 4 bases from J, with 16 bases in between. The CDR3 covers 17 residues. The germline V gene has CDR1 LGHDT and CDR2 YNNKEL (reference sequence).

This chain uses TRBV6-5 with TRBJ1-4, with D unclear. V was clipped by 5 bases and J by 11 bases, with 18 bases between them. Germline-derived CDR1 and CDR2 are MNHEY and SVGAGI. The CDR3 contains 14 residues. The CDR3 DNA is TGTGCCAGCAGTCCGCCAGCGCGACGAGGGAAACTGTTTTTT. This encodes CASSPPARRGKLFF.

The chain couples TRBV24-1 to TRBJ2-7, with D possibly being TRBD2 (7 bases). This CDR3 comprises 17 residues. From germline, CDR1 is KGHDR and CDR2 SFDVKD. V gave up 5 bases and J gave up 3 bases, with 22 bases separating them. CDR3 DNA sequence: TGTGCCACCAGTGCGGTATTCTGGCGGGGGCGTCTCTACGAGCAGTACTTC. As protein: CATSAVFWRGRLYEQYF.

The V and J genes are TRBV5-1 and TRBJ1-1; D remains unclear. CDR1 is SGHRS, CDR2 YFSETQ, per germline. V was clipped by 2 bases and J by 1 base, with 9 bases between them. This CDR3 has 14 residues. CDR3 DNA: TGCGCCAGCAGCTTCACGGGTACGAACACTGAAGCTTTCTTT. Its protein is CASSFTGTNTEAFF.

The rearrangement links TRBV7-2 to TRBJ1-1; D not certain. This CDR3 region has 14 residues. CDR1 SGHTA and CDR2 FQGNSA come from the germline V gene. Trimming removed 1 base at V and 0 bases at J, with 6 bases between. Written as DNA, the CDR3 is TGTGCCAGCAGCTTAGGTACAGTGAACACTGAAGCTTTCTTT. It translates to CASSLGTVNTEAFF. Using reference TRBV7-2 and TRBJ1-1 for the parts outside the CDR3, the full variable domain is GAGVSQSPSNKVTEKGKDVELRCDPISGHTALYWYRQSLGQGLEFLIYFQGNSAPDKSGLPSDRFSAERTGGSVSTLTIQRTQQEDSAVYLCASSLGTVNTEAFFGQGTRLTVV.

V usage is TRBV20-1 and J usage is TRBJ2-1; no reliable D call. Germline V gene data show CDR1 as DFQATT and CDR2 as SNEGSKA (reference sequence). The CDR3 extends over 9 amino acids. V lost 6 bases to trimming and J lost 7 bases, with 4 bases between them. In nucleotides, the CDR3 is TGCAGTGCCCAGAATGAGCAGTTCTTC. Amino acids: CSAQNEQFF.

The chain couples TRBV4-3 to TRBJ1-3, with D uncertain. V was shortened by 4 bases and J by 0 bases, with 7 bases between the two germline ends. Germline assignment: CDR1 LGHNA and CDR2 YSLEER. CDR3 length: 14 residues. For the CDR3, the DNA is TGCGCCAGCAGCCCCGGGGACTCTGGAAACACCATATATTTT. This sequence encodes CASSPGDSGNTIYF.

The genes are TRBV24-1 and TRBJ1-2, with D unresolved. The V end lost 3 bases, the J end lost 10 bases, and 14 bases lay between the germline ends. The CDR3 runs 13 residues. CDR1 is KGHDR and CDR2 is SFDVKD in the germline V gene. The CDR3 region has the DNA TGTGCCACCAGTGATCACCGGAGTTCGAACTACACCTTC. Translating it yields CATSDHRSSNYTF.

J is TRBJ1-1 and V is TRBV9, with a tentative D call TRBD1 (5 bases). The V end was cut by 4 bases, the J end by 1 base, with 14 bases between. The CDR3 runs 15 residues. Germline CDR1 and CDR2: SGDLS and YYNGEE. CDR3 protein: CASSPIPDTNTEAFF. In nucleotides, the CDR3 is TGTGCCAGCAGCCCTATTCCGGACACGAACACTGAAGCTTTCTTT.

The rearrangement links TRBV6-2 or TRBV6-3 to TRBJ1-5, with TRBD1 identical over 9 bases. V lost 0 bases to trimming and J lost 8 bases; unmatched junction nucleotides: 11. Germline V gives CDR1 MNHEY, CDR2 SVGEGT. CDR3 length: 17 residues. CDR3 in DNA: TGTGCCAGCAGTTACTCGGAACAGGGGGCTATCTGGGAGCCCCAGCATTTT. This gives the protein CASSYSEQGAIWEPQHF.

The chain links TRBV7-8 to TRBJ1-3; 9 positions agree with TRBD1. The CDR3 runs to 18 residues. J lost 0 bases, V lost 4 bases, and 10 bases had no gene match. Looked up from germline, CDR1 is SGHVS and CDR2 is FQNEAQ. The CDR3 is CASSSSTGGTSSGNTIYF. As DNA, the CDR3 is TGTGCCAGCAGCTCTTCGACAGGGGGTACATCCTCTGGAAACACCATATATTTT.

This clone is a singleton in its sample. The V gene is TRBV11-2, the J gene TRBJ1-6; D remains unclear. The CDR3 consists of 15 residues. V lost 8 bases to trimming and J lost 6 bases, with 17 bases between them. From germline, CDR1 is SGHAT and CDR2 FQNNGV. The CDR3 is CASAPRGQFNSPLHF. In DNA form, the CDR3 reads TGTGCCAGCGCTCCTCGTGGGCAGTTTAATTCACCCCTCCACTTT.